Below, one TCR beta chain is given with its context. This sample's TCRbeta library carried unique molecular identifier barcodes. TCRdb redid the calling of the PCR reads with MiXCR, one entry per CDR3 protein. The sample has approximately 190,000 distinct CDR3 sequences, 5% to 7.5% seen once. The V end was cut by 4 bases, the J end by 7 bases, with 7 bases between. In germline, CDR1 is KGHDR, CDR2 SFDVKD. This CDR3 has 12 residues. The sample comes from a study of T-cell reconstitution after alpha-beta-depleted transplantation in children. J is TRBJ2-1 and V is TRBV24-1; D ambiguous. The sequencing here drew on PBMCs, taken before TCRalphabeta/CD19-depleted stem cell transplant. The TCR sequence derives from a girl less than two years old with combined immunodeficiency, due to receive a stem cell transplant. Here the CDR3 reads CATSDHLNEQFF. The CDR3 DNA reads TGTGCCACCAGTGACCACTTAAATGAGCAGTTCTTC.